The 29 T cell receptor beta chains below were found in one sample sequenced in a study of blood T cell repertoires in COVID-19. The repertoire was sequenced with immunoSEQ multiplex PCR; TCRdb's copy has only in-frame clones and lacks some. The sample yields approximately 220,000 clones, about 80% seen once. The source material was PBMCs or T cells enriched from blood (not recorded which). Receptor source: a woman in her thirties or forties with acute COVID-19.

In this sample, this clone turned up a few times. This chain links TRBV12-3 or TRBV12-4 with TRBJ1-1, with 7 bases identical to TRBD1. The CDR3 has 13 residues. Losses at the gene ends were 3 bases for V and 5 bases for J; bases not matched to a gene: 3. The CDR3 sequence is CASSLTGKTEAFF. In DNA form, the CDR3 reads TGTGCCAGCAGTTTGACAGGGAAGACTGAAGCTTTCTTT.

The rearrangement links TRBV12-3 or TRBV12-4 to TRBJ1-1; D gene uncertain. Between the trimmed V and J ends, which lost 6 bases and 7 bases, there was a span of 12 bases. This CDR3 has 12 amino acids. CDR3 coding DNA: TGTGCCAGCAGCCGTGGCCGAAGTGAAGCTTTCTTT. It codes for CASSRGRSEAFF.

The chain recombines TRBV5-5 with TRBJ1-2; 9 bases fit TRBD1. The CDR3 totals 15 residues. Germline V CDR1 and CDR2: SGHKS, YYEKEE (reference sequence). The V segment lost 4 bases and the J segment 4 bases; nucleotides outside the gene matches: 8. CDR3 loop: CASSPRTGDAYGYTF. DNA of the CDR3: TGTGCCAGCAGCCCCCGGACAGGGGATGCCTATGGCTACACCTTC.

This rearrangement joins TRBV6-5 to TRBJ1-5; perhaps TRBD1 as D (5 bases). The CDR3 has 13 residues. Trimming cost V 8 bases and J 5 bases, with 13 bases left between them. Germline assignment: CDR1 MNHEY and CDR2 SVGAGI. The CDR3 sequence: CASARRDDQPQHF. In DNA, the CDR3 is TGTGCCAGCGCGCGGAGGGACGATCAGCCCCAGCATTTT.

The V call is TRBV7-9, the J call TRBJ1-1, with no clear D. The CDR3 runs to 14 residues. Germline V gene sequence: CDR1 SEHNR, CDR2 FQNEAQ (reference sequence). Between the trimmed V and J ends, which lost 5 bases and 4 bases, there was a span of 14 bases. CDR3 DNA: TGTGCCAGCAGCCCTCAGGCGCAATTCACTGAAGCTTTCTTT. Translation: CASSPQAQFTEAFF.

This clone was recorded only once. The V and J genes are TRBV11-2 and TRBJ2-3; 8 bases are shared with TRBD2. V shed 2 bases, J shed 0 bases, and the junction held 4 bases outside the gene matches. Germline-derived CDR1 and CDR2 are SGHAT and FQNNGV. The CDR3 is made up of 16 amino acids. Here the CDR3 DNA reads TGTGCCAGCAGCTTAAGGCTAGCGGGTAGCACAGATACGCAGTATTTT. Translated, it gives CASSLRLAGSTDTQYF.

This clone was seen a single time. The rearrangement links TRBV7-2 to TRBJ2-2; 7 nucleotides line up with TRBD2. This CDR3 has 18 amino acids. CDR1 SGHTA and CDR2 FQGNSA come from the germline V gene. The V gene end was trimmed by 1 base and the J gene end by 1 base; junction bases not matched to a gene: 9. CDR3 in DNA: TGTGCCAGCAGCTTAGAGGTGATTGGCGGGAGGAACACCGGGGAGCTGTTTTTT. Translating it yields CASSLEVIGGRNTGELFF.

This clone came up once. The chain couples TRBV28 to TRBJ2-1; D unresolved. The germline V gene has CDR1 MDHEN and CDR2 SYDVKM. This CDR3 is built from 14 residues. V gave up 1 base and J gave up 0 bases, with 4 bases separating them. CDR3 loop: CASSLFSSYNEQFF. The CDR3 coding sequence is TGTGCCAGCAGTTTATTCAGCTCCTACAATGAGCAGTTCTTC.

This clone occurred once. In DNA, the CDR3 is TGCGCCAGCAGCGAGTCCGGGGAGCTGTTTTTT. This codes for CASSESGELFF. V is TRBV5-1 and J is TRBJ2-2; D is undetermined. Per germline, CDR1 SGHRS and CDR2 YFSETQ. Trimming left V 4 bases short and J 6 bases short, with 4 bases between. This CDR3 has 11 amino acids.

This rearrangement joins TRBV5-1 to TRBJ2-2; D remains ambiguous. Per germline, CDR1 SGHRS and CDR2 YFSETQ. Deletions cut 4 bases from V and 6 bases from J, with 13 bases between. CDR3 length: 14 residues. The CDR3 region has the DNA TGCGCCAGCAGCCCCCCGCTAGTTCCCGGGGAGCTGTTTTTT. Translating it yields CASSPPLVPGELFF.

This rearrangement joins TRBV3-1 (or the pseudogene TRBV3-2) to TRBJ2-7; 7 bases are a match to TRBD2. Trimming at V came to 1 base and at J to 5 bases, leaving 14 bases not matched to a gene. CDR3 length equals 17 residues. The germline V gene has CDR1 LGHDT and CDR2 YNNKEL (reference sequence). In DNA, the CDR3 is TGTGCCAGCAGCCAAGTCGTGGACGCTCCTCGGGGGGACGAGCAGTACTTC. Translating it yields CASSQVVDAPRGDEQYF.

The chain couples TRBV5-5 to TRBJ1-4; 11 bases fit TRBD1. Germline V lookup: CDR1 SGHKS, CDR2 YYEKEE (reference sequence). This CDR3 contains 16 residues. The J segment lost 8 bases and the V segment lost 2 bases, leaving 8 bases of the junction unmatched. CDR3 in amino acids: CASSFRTGGLGEKLFF. In DNA, the CDR3 is TGTGCCAGCAGCTTCAGGACAGGGGGCTTAGGGGAAAAACTGTTTTTT.

The rearrangement uses TRBV11-2 and TRBJ1-4; 7 bases fit TRBD1. The CDR3 length is 15 residues. The V segment lost 5 bases and the J segment 4 bases; nucleotides outside the gene matches: 7. Germline assignment: CDR1 SGHAT and CDR2 FQNNGV. The CDR3 DNA reads TGTGCCAGCAGCCCCAAAACAGGGGTTAATGAAAAACTGTTTTTT. Its translation: CASSPKTGVNEKLFF.

The chain employs TRBV28 and TRBJ2-1; 14 bases fit TRBD2. Trimming cost V 6 bases and J 0 bases; bases outside gene matches: 1. Germline V lookup: CDR1 MDHEN, CDR2 SYDVKM. The CDR3 totals 16 residues. The CDR3 sequence is CASSGTSGSSYNEQFF. The CDR3 DNA reads as TGTGCCAGCAGCGGGACTAGCGGGAGCTCCTACAATGAGCAGTTCTTC.

This clone appeared once. A single base separates this from a much larger clone, so it may be a read error. This sequence joins TRBV6-4 and TRBJ1-2; D unresolved. The CDR3 is 14 residues long. CDR1 is MRHNA, CDR2 SNTAGT, per germline. The CDR3 region is CASTPSPGNYSYTF. CDR3 DNA: TGTGCCAGCACTCCTTCGCCCGGGAACTATAGCTACACCTTC.

The chain carries TRBV4-3 and TRBJ1-2; D remains unclear. Germline V lookup: CDR1 LGHNA, CDR2 YSLEER. This CDR3 is 14 amino acids long. The V and J ends lost 0 bases and 4 bases respectively, with 9 bases between them. CDR3 DNA: TGCGCCAGCAGCCAAGATTTGAGAGTCTATGGCTACACCTTC. Amino acids: CASSQDLRVYGYTF.

This clone was detected a few times. V usage is TRBV5-3 and J usage is TRBJ2-1; 12 nucleotides match TRBD2. TRBV5-3 is treated as an ORF (open reading frame) with a function not yet certain. CDR3 length: 18 amino acids. The ends lost 2 bases at V and 0 bases at J; junction bases unmatched: 6. Here the CDR3 reads CARSFGLAGFSSYNEQFF. The CDR3 region has the DNA TGTGCCAGAAGCTTCGGACTAGCGGGGTTTAGCTCCTACAATGAGCAGTTCTTC.

This chain links TRBV10-3 with TRBJ1-2, with 8 bases aligning to TRBD1. This CDR3 has 14 amino acids. In germline, CDR1 is ENHRY, CDR2 SYGVKD. V lost 6 bases, J lost 4 bases, and 7 bases stayed unmatched. Written as DNA, the CDR3 is TGTGCCATCAGCCGACAGGGGATAACCTATGGCTACACCTTC. Translating it yields CAISRQGITYGYTF.

V is TRBV9 and J is TRBJ2-2; D is possibly TRBD1 (7 bases). Germline CDR1 reads SGDLS; CDR2 reads YYNGEE. V lost 0 bases and J 1 base, leaving 13 bases between the germline ends. This CDR3 region has 17 residues. The CDR3 DNA reads as TGTGCCAGCAGCGTAGGCGGGGACAGCGGGAACACCGGGGAGCTGTTTTTT. Protein: CASSVGGDSGNTGELFF. The whole variable domain, remainder taken from reference TRBV9 and TRBJ2-2, is DSGVTQTPKHLITATGQRVTLRCSPRSGDLSVYWYQQSLDQGLQFLIQYYNGEERAKGNILERFSAQQFPDLHSELNLSSLELGDSALYFCASSVGGDSGNTGELFFGEGSRLTVL.

The V and J genes are TRBV7-2 and TRBJ1-1; TRBD1 matches at 8 bases. CDR1 and CDR2 from the germline V gene are SGHTA and FQGNSA. V lost 0 bases, J lost 5 bases, and 11 bases stayed unmatched. CDR3 length: 17 amino acids. The CDR3 region has the DNA TGTGCCAGCAGCTTAGCCTTCCTGGACAGGGAGCGGACTGAAGCTTTCTTT. Residues: CASSLAFLDRERTEAFF.

This clone has just a few counts. The V gene is TRBV10-2, the J gene TRBJ1-1, with a possible D match to TRBD1 (5 bases). CDR3 size: 13 residues. Germline V lookup: CDR1 WSHSY, CDR2 SAAADI. Trimming removed 4 bases at V and 1 base at J, with 7 bases between. CDR3 DNA: TGCGCCAGCAGTGCCGGACAGAACACTGAAGCTTTCTTT. It is translated as CASSAGQNTEAFF.

The chain uses TRBV18 and TRBJ1-4, with a weak D call TRBD1 (5 bases). Germline V gene lookup returns CDR1 KGHSH and CDR2 LQKENI. The CDR3 is 18 amino acids. V lost 0 bases and J 4 bases, leaving 18 bases between the germline ends. The CDR3 nucleotides are TGTGCCAGCTCACCACCCACGCCGGGGGACCGCGGTAATGAAAAACTGTTTTTT. Its protein product is CASSPPTPGDRGNEKLFF.

This rearrangement joins TRBV20-1 to TRBJ1-2; D is unclear. The CDR3 covers 11 residues. Germline V gene lookup returns CDR1 DFQATT and CDR2 SNEGSKA (reference sequence). The CDR3, as DNA: TGCAGCCTCTTTGACTCGCCTGGCTACACCTTC. It translates to CSLFDSPGYTF.

The chain combines TRBV19 with TRBJ2-3, with D maybe TRBD2 (5 bases). There are 14 residues in the CDR3. V dropped 5 bases and J dropped 5 bases, with 14 bases sitting between them. Germline V gene sequence: CDR1 LNHDA, CDR2 SQIVND (reference sequence). CDR3 loop: CASSPDPGKDTQYF. The CDR3 nucleotides read TGTGCCAGTAGTCCCGACCCCGGGAAAGATACGCAGTATTTT. Full variable domain (rest looked up from reference TRBV19 and TRBJ2-3): DGGITQSPKYLFRKEGQNVTLSCEQNLNHDAMYWYRQDPGQGLRLIYYSQIVNDFQKGDIAEGYSVSREKKESFPLTVTSAQKNPTAFYLCASSPDPGKDTQYFGPGTRLTVL.

Many counts were recorded for this clone. This chain uses TRBV28 with TRBJ2-7, with D possibly being TRBD1 (6 bases). The germline V and J ends were trimmed by 6 bases and 3 bases, with 9 bases remaining between them. There are 12 residues in the CDR3. Germline V CDR1 and CDR2: MDHEN, SYDVKM. CDR3 protein: CASSRGYYEQYF. The CDR3 nucleotides read TGTGCCAGCAGCAGGGGCTACTACGAGCAGTACTTC.

This clone is a singleton in its sample. The chain carries TRBV5-1 and TRBJ2-5; 11 positions agree with TRBD2. The CDR3 is 12 residues long. Germline V CDR1 and CDR2: SGHRS, YFSETQ. Trimming removed 4 bases from V and 12 bases from J; junction bases left unmatched: 5. The CDR3 region has the DNA TGCGCCAGCAGCCCCACTAGCGGGAGAGAGTACTTC. Its protein is CASSPTSGREYF.

The CDR3 region has the DNA TGTGCCACCGGACAGTTCCCCTACGAGCAGTACTTC. This encodes CATGQFPYEQYF. The chain links TRBV14 to TRBJ2-7; possibly TRBD1 for D (6 bases). The CDR3 has 12 residues. Trimming removed 10 bases from V and 2 bases from J, with 12 bases in between. Per germline, CDR1 SGHDN and CDR2 FVKESK.

The CDR3: CASSYSSRGFYGYTF. In DNA form, the CDR3 reads TGTGCCAGCAGTTACTCTTCCCGGGGTTTCTATGGCTACACCTTC. The V gene is TRBV6-5, the J gene TRBJ1-2, with no clear D. The CDR3 runs 15 residues. The ends were cut back, 0 bases at V and 4 bases at J, with 12 bases in the middle. Germline V gene data show CDR1 as MNHEY and CDR2 as SVGAGI.

This chain links TRBV7-8 with TRBJ1-5, with D tentatively TRBD1 (6 bases). The CDR3 is 15 amino acids. The V gene's germline CDR1 is SGHVS and CDR2 FQNEAQ. Trimming pared 6 bases from V and 9 bases from J, leaving 21 bases between. The CDR3 DNA is TGTGCCAGCAGGGAAGACAGGTTCCCGCCGGGGCCCCAGCATTTT. Translated: CASREDRFPPGPQHF.